This T cell receptor beta chain was sequenced during a study of T cell responses to AZD1222 COVID-19 vaccine. The method was immunoSEQ multiplex PCR; TCRdb's version includes in-frame clones alone and lacks a portion of them. The sample shows 150,000 or so clones, about 91% of them seen only once. Sequenced here: peripheral blood, sampled on day 0 of AZD1222 vaccination. This clonotype was sampled from an adult in good health.

CDR3 bases: TGTGCCAGCAGCGTAGCGAGCTCTGGAAACACCATATATTTT. It yields the protein CASSVASSGNTIYF. The rearrangement joins TRBV9 to TRBJ1-3; no reliable D call. The CDR3 totals 14 residues. Trimming removed 0 bases from V and 0 bases from J, with 4 bases in between. The V gene's germline CDR1 is SGDLS and CDR2 YYNGEE. The variable domain in full, with the rest retrieved from reference TRBV9 and TRBJ1-3, is DSGVTQTPKHLITATGQRVTLRCSPRSGDLSVYWYQQSLDQGLQFLIQYYNGEERAKGNILERFSAQQFPDLHSELNLSSLELGDSALYFCASSVASSGNTIYFGEGSWLTVV.